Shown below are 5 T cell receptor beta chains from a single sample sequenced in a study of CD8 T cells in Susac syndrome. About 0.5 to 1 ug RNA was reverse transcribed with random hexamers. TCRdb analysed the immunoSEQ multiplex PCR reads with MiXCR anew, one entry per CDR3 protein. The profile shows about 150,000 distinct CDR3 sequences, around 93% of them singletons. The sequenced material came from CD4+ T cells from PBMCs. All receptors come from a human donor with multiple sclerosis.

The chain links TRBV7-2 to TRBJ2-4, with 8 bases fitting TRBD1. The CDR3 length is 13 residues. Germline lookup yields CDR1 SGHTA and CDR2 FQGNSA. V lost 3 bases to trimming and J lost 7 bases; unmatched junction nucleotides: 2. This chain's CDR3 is CASSFRQGNIQYF. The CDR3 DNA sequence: TGTGCCAGCAGCTTCCGACAGGGGAACATTCAGTACTTC.

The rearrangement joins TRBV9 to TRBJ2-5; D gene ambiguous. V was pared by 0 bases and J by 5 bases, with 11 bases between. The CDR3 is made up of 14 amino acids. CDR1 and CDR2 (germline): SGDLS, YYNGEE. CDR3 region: CASSVEAFGETQYF. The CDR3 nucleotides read TGTGCCAGCAGCGTAGAAGCCTTCGGCGAGACCCAGTACTTC.

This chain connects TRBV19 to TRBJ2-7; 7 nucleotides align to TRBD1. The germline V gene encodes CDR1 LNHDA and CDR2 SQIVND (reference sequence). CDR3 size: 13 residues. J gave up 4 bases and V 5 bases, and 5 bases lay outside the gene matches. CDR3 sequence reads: CASSDGTAYEQYF. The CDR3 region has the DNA TGTGCCAGTAGTGACGGGACAGCTTACGAGCAGTACTTC.

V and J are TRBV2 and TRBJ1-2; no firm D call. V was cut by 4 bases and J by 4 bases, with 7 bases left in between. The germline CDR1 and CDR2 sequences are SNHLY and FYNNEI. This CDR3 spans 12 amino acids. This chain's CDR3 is CASSVNSYGYTF. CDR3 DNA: TGTGCCAGCAGTGTTAATAGCTATGGCTACACCTTC.

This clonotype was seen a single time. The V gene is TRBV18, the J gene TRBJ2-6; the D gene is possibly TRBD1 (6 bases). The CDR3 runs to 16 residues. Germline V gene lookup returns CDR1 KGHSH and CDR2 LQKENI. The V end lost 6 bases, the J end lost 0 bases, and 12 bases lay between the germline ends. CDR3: CASSPRGDSGANVLTF. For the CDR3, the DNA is TGTGCCAGCTCCCCCAGGGGTGACTCTGGGGCCAACGTCCTGACTTTC.